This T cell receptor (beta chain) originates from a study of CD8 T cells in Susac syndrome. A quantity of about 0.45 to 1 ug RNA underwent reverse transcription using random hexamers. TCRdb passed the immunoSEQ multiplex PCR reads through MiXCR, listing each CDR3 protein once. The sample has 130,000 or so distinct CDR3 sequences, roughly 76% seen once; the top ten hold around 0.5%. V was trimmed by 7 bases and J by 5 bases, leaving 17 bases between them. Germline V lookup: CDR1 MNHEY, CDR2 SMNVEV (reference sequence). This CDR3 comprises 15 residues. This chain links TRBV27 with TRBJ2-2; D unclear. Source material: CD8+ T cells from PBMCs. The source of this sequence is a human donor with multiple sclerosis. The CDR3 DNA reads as TGTGCCAGCACCCCTGAGATAGGAATTACCGGGGAGCTGTTTTTT. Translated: CASTPEIGITGELFF.